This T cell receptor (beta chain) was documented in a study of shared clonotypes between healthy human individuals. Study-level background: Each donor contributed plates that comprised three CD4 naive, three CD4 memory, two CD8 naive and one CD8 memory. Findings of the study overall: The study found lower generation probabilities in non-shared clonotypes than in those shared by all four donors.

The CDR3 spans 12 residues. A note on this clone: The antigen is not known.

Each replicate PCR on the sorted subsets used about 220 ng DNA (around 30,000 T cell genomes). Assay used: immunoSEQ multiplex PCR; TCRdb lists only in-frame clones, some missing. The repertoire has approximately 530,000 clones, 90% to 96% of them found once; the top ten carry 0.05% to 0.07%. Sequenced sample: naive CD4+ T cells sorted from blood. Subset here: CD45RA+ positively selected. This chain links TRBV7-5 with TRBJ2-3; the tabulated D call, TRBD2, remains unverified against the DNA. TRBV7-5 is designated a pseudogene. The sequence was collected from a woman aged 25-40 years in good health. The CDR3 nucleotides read TGTGTCAGAAGCGCGACTAGCGGGATTCAGTATTTT. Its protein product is CVRSATSGIQYF.